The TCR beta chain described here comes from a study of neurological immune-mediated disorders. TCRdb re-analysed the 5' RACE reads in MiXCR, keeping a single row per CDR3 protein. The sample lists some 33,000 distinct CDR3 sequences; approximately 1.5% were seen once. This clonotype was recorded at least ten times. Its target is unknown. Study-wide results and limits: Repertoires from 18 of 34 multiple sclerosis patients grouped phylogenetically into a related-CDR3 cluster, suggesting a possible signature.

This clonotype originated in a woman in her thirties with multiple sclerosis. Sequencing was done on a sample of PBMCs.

The CDR3 nucleotides are TGTGCCACCTCAGTACGAGTCACTGCAGATACGCAGTATTTT. Translated: CATSVRVTADTQYF. This chain links TRBV6-2 or TRBV6-3 with TRBJ2-3; unclear D gene. Deletions cut 10 bases from V and 4 bases from J, with 18 bases between. The CDR3 runs 14 residues. Germline V gene lookup returns CDR1 MNHEY and CDR2 SVGEGT.